The 17 T cell receptor beta chains listed next were all sequenced from one sample in a study of vaccination and CD4 T cells after COVID-19. Indicated treatment: approximately nine-day PBMC culture with coronavirus spike peptide pools or control peptides (ViraFEST assay). The antigens for these receptors are not known. Sequenced with the Oncomine TCR Beta short-read assay was DNA taken from cultured CD4+ T cells. TCRdb analysed the PCR reads with MiXCR anew, one entry per CDR3 protein. The data contain under 20,000 distinct CDR3 sequences, around 55% of them singletons. Sequencing was done on a sample of CD4+ T cells from blood, cultured in vitro. These receptors were obtained from a human donor who had recovered from COVID-19.

This clonotype was picked up a small number of times. The chain combines TRBV6-2 or TRBV6-3 with TRBJ1-1; TRBD1 matches at 7 bases. CDR1 and CDR2 (germline): MNHEY, SVGEGT. V lost 0 bases to trimming and J lost 1 base; unmatched junction nucleotides: 5. The length of the CDR3 is 16 residues. Here the CDR3 reads CASSYSRDSQNTEAFF. CDR3 DNA: TGTGCCAGCAGTTACTCGCGGGACAGTCAGAACACTGAAGCTTTCTTT.

This clonotype has only a few counts. The chain is built from TRBV11-2 and TRBJ2-6; D unresolved. The CDR3 runs to 15 residues. V dropped 2 bases and J dropped 0 bases, with 5 bases sitting between them. Per germline, CDR1 SGHAT and CDR2 FQNNGV. The DNA of the CDR3 is TGTGCCAGCAGCTTAATCCGCTCTGGGGCCAACGTCCTGACTTTC. The encoded protein is CASSLIRSGANVLTF.

J is TRBJ1-4 and V is TRBV4-3; 10 nucleotides agree with TRBD1. The V segment lost 4 bases and the J segment 6 bases; nucleotides outside the gene matches: 8. The CDR3 sequence is 16 residues long. The germline V gene encodes CDR1 LGHNA and CDR2 YSLEER. The DNA of the CDR3 is TGCGCCAGCAGCCGCCAAATGGGGACAGGGGATGAAAAACTGTTTTTT. Protein: CASSRQMGTGDEKLFF.

A single count supports this clonotype. The V gene is TRBV20-1, the J gene TRBJ2-7; no definite D call. Trimming shortened V by 0 bases and J by 3 bases, and 9 bases separated the two germline ends. Germline CDR1 and CDR2: DFQATT and SNEGSKA (reference sequence). The CDR3 loop spans 13 amino acids. CDR3 DNA sequence: TGCAGTGCTAGAGATATCAGGTTCTACGAGCAGTACTTC. Translated: CSARDIRFYEQYF.

As to this clonotype: One end of the junction does not line up with germline, which may come from a read error. The chain joins TRBV7-6 to TRBJ2-3; no clear D. The CDR3 is made up of 14 amino acids. CDR1 is SGHVS, CDR2 FNYEAQ, per germline. Here the CDR3 DNA reads TGTGCTAGCAGCTTATCTGGACCCACAGATACGCAGTATTTT. Translated: CASSLSGPTDTQYF.

This clonotype appeared a single time. This chain links TRBV18 with TRBJ2-5; TRBD1 agrees at 7 bases. Germline loops: CDR1 KGHSH, CDR2 LQKENI. Trimming at V came to 2 bases and at J to 1 base, leaving 1 base not matched to a gene. This CDR3 comprises 14 residues. DNA of the CDR3: TGTGCCAGCTCACCAGACAGGGTCCAAGAGACCCAGTACTTC. Translation gives CASSPDRVQETQYF.

This chain uses TRBV20-1 with TRBJ2-1; no reliable D call. Germline V gene sequence: CDR1 DFQATT, CDR2 SNEGSKA (reference sequence). Trimming left V 4 bases short and J 2 bases short, with 15 bases between. The CDR3 runs to 15 residues. Here the CDR3 DNA reads TGCAGTGCTACCCGGCCCGACCCAGCCTACAATGAGCAGTTCTTC. Translating it yields CSATRPDPAYNEQFF.

This clonotype came up a few times. This chain joins TRBV6-1 and TRBJ1-1, with D possibly TRBD1 on 5 matching bases. V was trimmed by 7 bases and J by 6 bases, leaving 24 bases between them. This CDR3 comprises 16 residues. The germline gives CDR1 MNHNS, CDR2 SASEGT. CDR3 sequence (DNA): TGTGCCAGCAACGAGGGGTACTTAGGCTGGGATCCTGAAGCTTTCTTT. Translation gives CASNEGYLGWDPEAFF.

This clonotype has a handful of counts. V gene TRBV6-1 combines with J gene TRBJ2-7; 7 nucleotides match TRBD1. The CDR3 totals 13 residues. Germline-derived CDR1 and CDR2 are MNHNS and SASEGT. V gave up 6 bases and J gave up 3 bases; unmatched junction bases: 5. CDR3: CASRRQGHYEQYF. The CDR3 DNA follows: TGTGCCAGCAGAAGACAGGGCCACTACGAGCAGTACTTC.

The chain is built from TRBV28 and TRBJ2-2, with TRBD2 matching 7 bases. V was pared by 4 bases and J by 0 bases, with 2 bases of the junction left unmatched. This CDR3 has 15 amino acids. Germline loops: CDR1 MDHEN, CDR2 SYDVKM. In nucleotides, the CDR3 is TGTGCCAGCAGTTCTAGCGGAGCGAACACCGGGGAGCTGTTTTTT. This sequence encodes CASSSSGANTGELFF.

This chain uses TRBV28 with TRBJ2-3; D might be TRBD2 (6 bases). CDR1 and CDR2 (germline): MDHEN, SYDVKM. Between the trimmed V and J ends, which lost 4 bases and 2 bases, there was a span of 19 bases. CDR3 length equals 17 residues. CDR3 sequence (DNA): TGTGCCAGCAGTTATGATTTTGGGCTAGCGAACACAGATACGCAGTATTTT. Protein: CASSYDFGLANTDTQYF.

V is TRBV20-1 and J is TRBJ2-5; D gene uncertain. The V end was cut by 5 bases, the J end by 5 bases, with 9 bases between. Germline values: CDR1 DFQATT, CDR2 SNEGSKA (reference sequence). The CDR3 sequence is 11 residues long. Written as DNA, the CDR3 is TGCAGTGCTCTCCGCCAGGAGACCCAGTACTTC. This gives the protein CSALRQETQYF.

This chain connects TRBV7-2 to TRBJ2-2; D is undetermined. Germline CDR1 reads SGHTA; CDR2 reads FQGNSA. The CDR3 covers 14 residues. V was clipped by 3 bases and J by 0 bases, with 5 bases between them. CDR3 amino acids: CASSFTTNTGELFF. The CDR3 region has the DNA TGTGCCAGCAGCTTTACTACGAACACCGGGGAGCTGTTTTTT.

This clonotype has a single count. The chain employs TRBV11-2 and TRBJ2-7; weak D call: TRBD2 (6 bases). Germline CDR1 reads SGHAT; CDR2 reads FQNNGV. V lost 1 base, J lost 6 bases, and 16 bases lay in between. The CDR3 covers 15 residues. CDR3 DNA: TGTGCCAGCAGCTTAGGGTGGGAGGCCTCCCGCGAGCAGTACTTC. Translating gives CASSLGWEASREQYF. Using reference TRBV11-2 and TRBJ2-7 for the parts outside the CDR3, the full variable domain is EAGVAQSPRYKIIEKRQSVAFWCNPISGHATLYWYQQILGQGPKLLIQFQNNGVVDDSQLPKDRFSAERLKGVDSTLKIQPAKLEDSAVYLCASSLGWEASREQYFGPGTRLTVT.

CDR3 DNA sequence: TGTGCCAGCAGCGGCCGTCGCCCCCAAGAGACCCAGTACTTC. This translates into CASSGRRPQETQYF. This rearrangement joins TRBV25-1 to TRBJ2-5; D is unclear. The CDR3 is 14 residues long. The V gene's germline CDR1 is MGHDK and CDR2 SYGVNS. V lost 6 bases and J lost 1, with 12 bases in between.

The sample holds a few counts of this clonotype. The chain uses TRBV19 and TRBJ1-1; no clear D. Germline CDR1 reads LNHDA; CDR2 reads SQIVND (reference sequence). The CDR3 has 14 residues. V was cut by 1 base and J by 5 bases, with 11 bases left in between. The CDR3 reads CASSIGRLGTEAFF. The CDR3 DNA reads TGTGCCAGTAGTATAGGTCGTCTGGGGACTGAAGCTTTCTTT.

J is TRBJ1-2 and V is TRBV2, with unresolved D. Trimming took off 4 bases at V and 1 base at J, with 7 bases between the two ends. Germline CDR1 reads SNHLY; CDR2 reads FYNNEI. The CDR3 is made up of 13 amino acids. The CDR3, as DNA: TGTGCCAGCAGTGTGGAGAATAACTATGGCTACACCTTC. Translated, it gives CASSVENNYGYTF.